A selection of T cell receptor beta chains follows, all from one sample in a study of T cell changes during pregnancy in multiple sclerosis. Only in-frame clones appear in the TCRdb table, and some are missing; sequencing was by immunoSEQ multiplex PCR. The table has approximately 52,000 clones, 85% to 95% seen once; the top ten hold around 0.91%. The starting material was CD4+ T cells from peripheral blood mononuclear cells, obtained in the second trimester of pregnancy. These TCRs come from a female donor in good health, enrolled as a control in a pregnancy study. CDR3s include the opening cysteine and the closing phenylalanine or tryptophan. The D gene is left open where the match is weak. Not every row has a clone size; where given, it reads once, few, many or a size class.

clone size: once
V gene: TRBV7-7
D gene: -
J gene: TRBJ2-7
CDR3 DNA: TGTGCTAGCAGCTCCCAGGACAGCTACGAGCAGTACTTC
CDR3 protein: CASSSQDSYEQYF

clone size: -
V gene: TRBV27
D gene: TRBD1
J gene: TRBJ2-1
CDR3 DNA: TGTGCCAGCAGCCTCGGGACAGAAACCTACAATGAGCAGTTCTTC
CDR3 protein: CASSLGTETYNEQFF

clone size: once
V gene: TRBV9
D gene: -
J gene: TRBJ2-3
CDR3 DNA: TGTGCCAGCAGCCCCCGGCTAGACGGCACAGATACGCAGTATTTT
CDR3 protein: CASSPRLDGTDTQYF

clone size: -
V gene: TRBV6-5
D gene: -
J gene: TRBJ2-6
CDR3 DNA: TGTGCCAGCAGTTACACGGGTACTGGGGCCAACGTCCTGACTTTC
CDR3 protein: CASSYTGTGANVLTF

clone size: -
V gene: TRBV6-5
D gene: -
J gene: TRBJ1-5
CDR3 DNA: TGTGCCAGCAAGGCCGGGGGGGACGGAGGGCAGCCCCAGCATTTT
CDR3 protein: CASKAGGDGGQPQHF

clone size: -
V gene: TRBV5-1
D gene: TRBD2
J gene: TRBJ2-3
CDR3 DNA: TGCGCCAGCAGCCCCGGACTAGCGGGCAACACAGATACGCAGTATTTT
CDR3 protein: CASSPGLAGNTDTQYF

clone size: -
V gene: TRBV5-1
D gene: TRBD1
J gene: TRBJ1-2
CDR3 DNA: TGCGCCAGCAGCATGACAGGGGGCGCCGATGGCTACACCTTC
CDR3 protein: CASSMTGGADGYTF

clone size: -
V gene: TRBV9
D gene: -
J gene: TRBJ2-3
CDR3 DNA: TGTGCCAGCAGCGTAGTCGGTCCAGATACGCAGTATTTT
CDR3 protein: CASSVVGPDTQYF

clone size: few
V gene: TRBV28
D gene: -
J gene: TRBJ2-2
CDR3 DNA: TGTGCCAGCGTTACGAACACCGGGGAGCTGTTTTTT
CDR3 protein: CASVTNTGELFF

clone size: -
V gene: TRBV7-9
D gene: TRBD1
J gene: TRBJ1-5
CDR3 DNA: TGTGCCAGCAGCCCCGGGGACAGGGGCGCGGGTCAGCCCCAGCATTTT
CDR3 protein: CASSPGDRGAGQPQHF

clone size: -
V gene: TRBV28
D gene: -
J gene: TRBJ1-3
CDR3 DNA: TGTGCCAGCAGTTTAGATGGGACACCCTCTGGAAACACCATATATTTT
CDR3 protein: CASSLDGTPSGNTIYF

clone size: -
V gene: TRBV18
D gene: TRBD2
J gene: TRBJ2-7
CDR3 DNA: TGTGCCAGCTCATCCACTAGCGGGAGCTCCGGTTCCTACGAGCAGTACTTC
CDR3 protein: CASSSTSGSSGSYEQYF

clone size: -
V gene: TRBV2
D gene: TRBD1
J gene: TRBJ2-7
CDR3 DNA: TGTGCCAGCAGTTCCACAGGGGTGCACGAGCAGTACTTC
CDR3 protein: CASSSTGVHEQYF

clone size: -
V gene: TRBV28
D gene: -
J gene: TRBJ2-1
CDR3 DNA: TGTGCCAGCATCGGGGTAGACAAATTCAATGAGCAGTTCTTC
CDR3 protein: CASIGVDKFNEQFF

clone size: -
V gene: TRBV21-1
D gene: -
J gene: TRBJ1-2
CDR3 DNA: TGTGCCAGCAGCAAGTCCCGGGACAGGGGGCTAGAAGCTGGCTACACCTTC
CDR3 protein: CASSKSRDRGLEAGYTF

clone size: -
V gene: TRBV9
D gene: -
J gene: TRBJ2-2
CDR3 DNA: TGTGCCAGCAGCGTAGTAGCAGTTACTAACACCGGGGAGCTGTTTTTT
CDR3 protein: CASSVVAVTNTGELFF

clone size: few
V gene: TRBV28
D gene: TRBD1
J gene: TRBJ1-2
CDR3 DNA: TGTGCCAGCATCCAGGGGGGTGGTAATGGCTACACCTTC
CDR3 protein: CASIQGGGNGYTF

clone size: -
V gene: TRBV6-6
D gene: -
J gene: TRBJ2-7
CDR3 DNA: TGTGCCAGCGGCCCCCCGTACGAGCAGTACTTC
CDR3 protein: CASGPPYEQYF

clone size: -
V gene: TRBV7-9
D gene: -
J gene: TRBJ2-2
CDR3 DNA: TGTGCCAGCAGGTACCCCGGCACCGGGGAGCTGTTTTTT
CDR3 protein: CASRYPGTGELFF

clone size: -
V gene: TRBV2
D gene: TRBD2
J gene: TRBJ2-1
CDR3 DNA: TGTGCCAGCAGTGAACGGACTAGCCGCAACAATGAGCAGTTCTTC
CDR3 protein: CASSERTSRNNEQFF

clone size: -
V gene: TRBV13
D gene: -
J gene: TRBJ2-2
CDR3 DNA: TGTGCCAGCTGGGGCAGGGGTTCCTTGGGCACCGGGGAGCTGTTTTTT
CDR3 protein: CASWGRGSLGTGELFF

clone size: -
V gene: TRBV21-1
D gene: -
J gene: TRBJ1-1
CDR3 DNA: TGTGCCAGCAAACGGAGGGGAGACAACATGAACACTGAAGCTTTCTTT
CDR3 protein: CASKRRGDNMNTEAFF

clone size: -
V gene: TRBV30
D gene: TRBD1
J gene: TRBJ1-4
CDR3 DNA: TGTGCCTGGCACCGACAGGGAGGTGAAAAACTGTTTTTT
CDR3 protein: CAWHRQGGEKLFF

clone size: -
V gene: TRBV7-2
D gene: TRBD2
J gene: TRBJ2-1
CDR3 DNA: TGTGCCAGCAGCTGGGTAGCGGGGGCCCTTTGGAATGAGCAGTTCTTC
CDR3 protein: CASSWVAGALWNEQFF

clone size: -
V gene: TRBV12-5
D gene: TRBD2
J gene: TRBJ2-3
CDR3 DNA: TGTGCTAGTGGTTTTCCCCCGGGGATAGCGGGAGTGGATACGCAGTATTTT
CDR3 protein: CASGFPPGIAGVDTQYF

clone size: -
V gene: TRBV28
D gene: -
J gene: TRBJ2-3
CDR3 DNA: TGTGCCAGCAGCCGTCGGGGGGCCACAGATACGCAGTATTTT
CDR3 protein: CASSRRGATDTQYF

clone size: -
V gene: TRBV5-3
D gene: -
J gene: TRBJ1-2
CDR3 DNA: TGTGCCAGAAGCCCAGATACAGGTAACTATGGCTACACCTTC
CDR3 protein: CARSPDTGNYGYTF

clone size: -
V gene: TRBV7-9
D gene: TRBD1
J gene: TRBJ1-2
CDR3 DNA: TGTGCCAGCAGCCTAGGGGGCGCCTATGGCTACACCTTC
CDR3 protein: CASSLGGAYGYTF